A single sample gave rise to the 18 T cell receptor beta chains below, sequenced in a study of T cell responses to AZD1222 COVID-19 vaccine. Data came from immunoSEQ multiplex PCR; TCRdb stores just in-frame clones and leaves some out. The sample consists of some 120,000 clones, approximately 88% of them appearing once. This sample comprised peripheral blood, obtained on day 0 of AZD1222 vaccination. The receptors stem from an adult in good health.

As for this clone: In the same sample, other DNA sequences code for this CDR3. The chain links TRBV9 to TRBJ2-1, with D possibly being TRBD2 (5 bases). Deletions cut 0 bases from V and 0 bases from J, with 7 bases between. CDR3 length equals 15 residues. The germline V gene has CDR1 SGDLS and CDR2 YYNGEE. The CDR3 sequence is CASSVDGNSYNEQFF. CDR3 sequence (DNA): TGTGCCAGCAGCGTAGACGGGAACTCCTACAATGAGCAGTTCTTC. The whole variable domain, remainder taken from reference TRBV9 and TRBJ2-1, is DSGVTQTPKHLITATGQRVTLRCSPRSGDLSVYWYQQSLDQGLQFLIQYYNGEERAKGNILERFSAQQFPDLHSELNLSSLELGDSALYFCASSVDGNSYNEQFFGPGTRLTVL.

The rearrangement uses TRBV9 and TRBJ2-1; the match to TRBD1 covers 10 bases. Germline V gene sequence: CDR1 SGDLS, CDR2 YYNGEE. The CDR3 has 16 amino acids. Trimming cost V 6 bases and J 2 bases; bases outside gene matches: 8. CDR3 sequence (DNA): TGTGCCAGCACCCCGTCCGGGACAGGGGCCTACAATGAGCAGTTCTTC. It yields the protein CASTPSGTGAYNEQFF.

The rearrangement joins TRBV28 to TRBJ1-3; D not resolved. V lost 6 bases and J lost 8, with 8 bases in between. The V gene's germline CDR1 is MDHEN and CDR2 SYDVKM. The CDR3 contains 11 residues. The CDR3 region is CASRVADTIYF. CDR3 nucleotides: TGTGCCAGCAGGGTGGCAGACACCATATATTTT.

The count of this clone is one. The chain joins TRBV29-1 to TRBJ1-1; D is uncertain. CDR1 SQVTM and CDR2 ANQGSEA come from the germline V gene. The CDR3 covers 13 residues. Trimming pared 7 bases from V and 0 bases from J, leaving 12 bases between. The CDR3 loop is CSGRSGMNTEAFF. CDR3 sequence (DNA): TGCAGCGGACGATCGGGGATGAACACTGAAGCTTTCTTT.

This chain joins TRBV2 and TRBJ2-1, with 12 bases identical to TRBD2. This CDR3 is built from 15 residues. Germline-derived CDR1 and CDR2 are SNHLY and FYNNEI. V lost 3 bases and J lost 12; bases outside the gene matches: 9. The CDR3 here is CASSDGLAGGQPQFF. The CDR3 region has the DNA TGTGCCAGCAGTGATGGCCTAGCGGGGGGGCAGCCGCAGTTCTTC.

The chain carries TRBV3-1 (or the pseudogene TRBV3-2) and TRBJ1-6; 9 bases match TRBD1. Germline V CDR1 and CDR2: LGHDT, YNNKEL (reference sequence). V lost 4 bases, J lost 9 bases, and 4 bases stayed unmatched. The CDR3 length is 14 residues. The CDR3 loop is CASSPTGGGSPLHF. The CDR3 DNA reads TGTGCCAGCAGCCCGACAGGGGGAGGTTCACCCCTCCACTTT.

This chain uses TRBV5-6 with TRBJ2-7; TRBD1 matches at 9 bases. V shed 1 base and J 6 bases; nucleotides not matched to a gene: 8. The CDR3 has 15 amino acids. From germline, CDR1 is SGHDT and CDR2 YYEEEE. In nucleotides, the CDR3 is TGTGCCAGCAGCTTGAAATGGGACAGGGTGGCCGAGCAGTACTTC. Residues: CASSLKWDRVAEQYF.

This chain connects TRBV28 to TRBJ1-3, with D unclear. Germline V gene data show CDR1 as MDHEN and CDR2 as SYDVKM. CDR3 length equals 16 residues. V was clipped by 5 bases and J by 0 bases, with 14 bases between them. The CDR3 here is CASSPRTVFSGNTIYF. Written as DNA, the CDR3 is TGTGCCAGCAGTCCACGGACGGTTTTCTCTGGAAACACCATATATTTT. The whole variable domain, filled in from reference TRBV28 and TRBJ1-3, reads DVKVTQSSRYLVKRTGEKVFLECVQDMDHENMFWYRQDPGLGLRLIYFSYDVKMKEKGDIPEGYSVSREKKERFSLILESASTNQTSMYLCASSPRTVFSGNTIYFGEGSWLTVV.

The CDR3 DNA reads TGTGCCAGTAGTGTCGGGACAGGACCTAACTATGGCTACACCTTC. This translates into CASSVGTGPNYGYTF. V gene TRBV19 combines with J gene TRBJ1-2; 8 bases map to TRBD1. Germline loops: CDR1 LNHDA, CDR2 SQIVND (reference sequence). With 5 bases clipped from V and 0 bases from J, the junction kept 5 bases outside the gene matches. The CDR3 is 15 residues long.

The chain's CDR3 is CASSLATSGNDEQYF. Here the CDR3 DNA reads TGTGCCAGCAGCTTAGCGACTAGCGGTAATGACGAGCAGTACTTC. This chain links TRBV7-9 with TRBJ2-7; 9 bases match TRBD2. V gave up 0 bases and J gave up 5 bases; unmatched junction bases: 5. CDR1 and CDR2 (germline): SEHNR, FQNEAQ (reference sequence). This CDR3 region has 15 residues.

The chain carries TRBV12-3 or TRBV12-4 and TRBJ2-2; D is ambiguous. CDR3 length equals 11 residues. The V end was cut by 6 bases, the J end by 6 bases, with 5 bases between. The CDR3 loop reads CASSPPGELFF. CDR3 in DNA: TGTGCCAGCAGCCCACCCGGGGAGCTGTTTTTT.

This CDR3 is CASSIAKGGYEQYF. The DNA for the CDR3 is TGTGCCAGTAGTATAGCCAAGGGGGGATACGAGCAGTACTTC. V and J are TRBV19 and TRBJ2-7; D possibly matches TRBD1 or TRBD2 (6 bases each). There are 14 residues in the CDR3. V was trimmed by 1 base and J by 4 bases, leaving 11 bases between them. From germline, CDR1 is LNHDA and CDR2 SQIVND (reference sequence).

This clone appeared a few times. The chain employs TRBV4-1 and TRBJ1-4; tentatively, D is TRBD1 (6 bases). In germline, CDR1 is MGHRA, CDR2 YSYEKL. The CDR3 contains 15 residues. Trimming took off 5 bases at V and 3 bases at J, with 13 bases between the two ends. CDR3 protein: CASSTGKGPNEKLFF. The DNA of the CDR3 is TGCGCCAGCAGCACAGGGAAGGGACCTAATGAAAAACTGTTTTTT.

Remarks on this clone: The sample holds other DNA sequences that translate to the same CDR3. The V gene is TRBV5-1, the J gene TRBJ1-4, with 7 bases that match TRBD1. J was trimmed by 0 bases and V by 4 bases; bases with no gene match: 3. CDR3 length: 15 residues. CDR1 SGHRS and CDR2 YFSETQ come from the germline V gene. CDR3 bases: TGCGCCAGCAGCCTCGGGACAGCAACTAATGAAAAACTGTTTTTT. Translated, it gives CASSLGTATNEKLFF. Filled out from reference TRBV5-1 and TRBJ1-4, the complete variable domain reads KAGVTQTPRYLIKTRGQQVTLSCSPISGHRSVSWYQQTPGQGLQFLFEYFSETQRNKGNFPGRFSGRQFSNSRSEMNVSTLELGDSALYLCASSLGTATNEKLFFGSGTQLSVL.

This clone was detected once. The J gene is TRBJ2-7, the V gene TRBV5-5; no clear D. Trimming removed 3 bases from V and 5 bases from J, with 6 bases in between. The CDR3 contains 11 residues. The V gene's germline CDR1 is SGHKS and CDR2 YYEKEE (reference sequence). This CDR3 is CASSWIHEQYF. The CDR3 DNA is TGTGCCAGCAGCTGGATACACGAGCAGTACTTC. Filled out from reference TRBV5-5 and TRBJ2-7, the complete variable domain reads DAGVTQSPTHLIKTRGQQVTLRCSPISGHKSVSWYQQVLGQGPQFIFQYYEKEERGRGNFPDRFSARQFPNYSSELNVNALLLGDSALYLCASSWIHEQYFGPGTRLTVT.

V is TRBV2 and J is TRBJ1-5; D perhaps matches TRBD1 (5 bases). V was trimmed by 2 bases and J by 6 bases, leaving 11 bases between them. The CDR3 is 14 amino acids. Germline V lookup: CDR1 SNHLY, CDR2 FYNNEI. CDR3 DNA sequence: TGTGCCAGCAGTGAAATAGGGGCAGTTCAGCCCCAGCATTTT. It codes for CASSEIGAVQPQHF.

The chain couples TRBV19 to TRBJ2-7; D might be TRBD2 (5 bases). V lost 5 bases, J lost 6 bases, and 14 bases lay in between. The CDR3 totals 13 residues. Germline-derived CDR1 and CDR2 are LNHDA and SQIVND (reference sequence). The CDR3, as DNA: TGTGCCAGTAGTGGGAGTGGAGGTGGCGAGCAGTACTTC. It encodes CASSGSGGGEQYF.

This clone was counted between two and nine times. This rearrangement joins TRBV29-1 to TRBJ1-2; the D gene is possibly TRBD1 (5 bases). The CDR3 is 13 residues long. The ends were cut back, 6 bases at V and 0 bases at J, with 11 bases in the middle. From germline, CDR1 is SQVTM and CDR2 ANQGSEA. In nucleotides, the CDR3 is TGCAGCGTCCACTGGGGGGCTAACTATGGCTACACCTTC. Translated, it gives CSVHWGANYGYTF.